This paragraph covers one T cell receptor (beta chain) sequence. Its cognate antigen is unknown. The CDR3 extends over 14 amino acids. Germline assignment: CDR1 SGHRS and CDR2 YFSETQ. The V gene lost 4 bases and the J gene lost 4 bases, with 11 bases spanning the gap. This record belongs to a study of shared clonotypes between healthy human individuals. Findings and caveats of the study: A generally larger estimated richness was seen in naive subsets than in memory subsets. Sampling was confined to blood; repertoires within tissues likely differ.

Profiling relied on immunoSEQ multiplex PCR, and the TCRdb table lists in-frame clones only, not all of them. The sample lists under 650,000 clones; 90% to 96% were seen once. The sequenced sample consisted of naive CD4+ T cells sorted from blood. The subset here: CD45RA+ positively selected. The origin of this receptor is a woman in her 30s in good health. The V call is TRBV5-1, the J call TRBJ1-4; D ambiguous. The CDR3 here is CASSHGQYNEKLFF. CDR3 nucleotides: TGCGCCAGCAGCCATGGGCAGTATAATGAAAAACTGTTTTTT.